These 27 T cell receptor beta chains came from one sample sequenced in a study of blood T cell repertoires in COVID-19. TCRdb's copy holds only in-frame clones and misses some; the assay was immunoSEQ multiplex PCR. The sample records 300,000 to 400,000 clones, 90% being singletons. Sequenced input: PBMCs or T cells enriched from blood (not recorded which). The receptors come from a woman in her 30s who had been exposed to COVID-19.

The chain combines TRBV19 with TRBJ1-1; TRBD1 matches at 11 bases. Germline CDR1 LNHDA, CDR2 SQIVND (reference sequence). V shed 7 bases, J shed 0 bases, and the junction held 10 bases outside the gene matches. The CDR3 spans 17 residues. The CDR3 region is CASTHSGTGGMNTEAFF. The CDR3 DNA is TGTGCCAGTACTCACTCCGGGACAGGGGGGATGAACACTGAAGCTTTCTTT.

The V gene is TRBV5-1, the J gene TRBJ2-5; a possible D gene is TRBD2 (5 bases). V was clipped by 4 bases and J by 5 bases, with 18 bases between them. The germline gives CDR1 SGHRS, CDR2 YFSETQ. The length of the CDR3 is 15 residues. The CDR3 bases are TGCGCCAGCAGCCCCAACATACTAGTCTACGAGACCCAGTACTTC. This encodes CASSPNILVYETQYF.

This clone appeared a few times. The chain links TRBV10-3 to TRBJ1-1, with a tentative D call TRBD1 (5 bases). The CDR3 runs 16 residues. Germline V gene sequence: CDR1 ENHRY, CDR2 SYGVKD. Between the trimmed V and J ends, which lost 2 bases and 1 base, there was a span of 14 bases. The CDR3 nucleotides are TGTGCCATCAGTGAGAACCCAGGGATTTCGAACACTGAAGCTTTCTTT. Encoded protein: CAISENPGISNTEAFF.

J is TRBJ1-6 and V is TRBV12-5, with TRBD1 matching over 8 bases. The ends lost 7 bases at V and 0 bases at J; junction bases unmatched: 11. The CDR3 consists of 18 residues. Germline V gene data show CDR1 as LGHNT and CDR2 as FRNRAP. The CDR3 sequence: CASVPDRGPSSYNSPLHF. Here the CDR3 DNA reads TGTGCTAGTGTCCCCGACAGGGGCCCGAGCTCCTATAATTCACCCCTCCACTTT. The whole variable domain, filled in from reference TRBV12-5 and TRBJ1-6, reads DARVTQTPRHKVTEMGQEVTMRCQPILGHNTVFWYRQTMMQGLELLAYFRNRAPLDDSGMPKDRFSAEMPDATLATLKIQPSEPRDSAVYFCASVPDRGPSSYNSPLHFGNGTRLTVT.

The J gene is TRBJ2-7, the V gene TRBV18, with 10 bases lining up with TRBD1. Germline CDR1 and CDR2: KGHSH and LQKENI. The length of the CDR3 is 15 residues. V shed 4 bases and J 3 bases; nucleotides not matched to a gene: 6. The CDR3, as DNA: TGTGCCAGCTCACGCCGGGACAGGGGCAACTACGAGCAGTACTTC. This gives the protein CASSRRDRGNYEQYF.

The chain uses TRBV4-2 and TRBJ1-6; 7 bases match TRBD1. Germline CDR1 LGHNA, CDR2 YNFKEQ. CDR3 length: 17 amino acids. After removal of 3 bases from V and 8 bases from J, the junction contained 13 bases not matched to a gene. DNA of the CDR3: TGTGCCAGCAGCCAGGCCGACAGGGTAAAGAGGGATTCACCCCTCCACTTT. It encodes CASSQADRVKRDSPLHF.

The chain employs TRBV5-5 and TRBJ2-7, with a possible D match to TRBD1 (5 bases). V lost 0 bases to trimming and J lost 4 bases, with 11 bases between them. Germline lookup yields CDR1 SGHKS and CDR2 YYEKEE (reference sequence). The CDR3 covers 14 residues. This chain's CDR3 is CASSLVPSGYEQYF. In DNA form, the CDR3 reads TGTGCCAGCAGCTTGGTCCCCTCAGGGTACGAGCAGTACTTC.

This clone was detected only once. The chain carries TRBV29-1 and TRBJ1-4; 9 nucleotides align to TRBD1. Germline loops: CDR1 SQVTM, CDR2 ANQGSEA. V lost 4 bases and J lost 8; bases outside the gene matches: 5. The CDR3 sequence is 13 residues long. The CDR3 region has the DNA TGCAGCGTTGGTGGACAGGGGAACGAAAAACTGTTTTTT. Encoded protein: CSVGGQGNEKLFF.

V and J are TRBV5-6 and TRBJ2-5; D is possibly TRBD2 (7 bases). Trimming took off 1 base at V and 1 base at J, with 14 bases between the two ends. CDR3 length: 16 residues. Per germline, CDR1 SGHDT and CDR2 YYEEEE. CDR3 protein: CASSLLRRGPQETQYF. CDR3 bases: TGTGCCAGCAGCTTGTTACGGCGGGGGCCCCAAGAGACCCAGTACTTC.

The gene calls are TRBV5-1 and TRBJ2-1, with 10 positions matching TRBD2. The CDR3 has 18 amino acids. Germline V lookup: CDR1 SGHRS, CDR2 YFSETQ. The V segment lost 4 bases and the J segment 1 base; nucleotides outside the gene matches: 11. The CDR3: CASSGLSGGAESYNEQFF. The DNA for the CDR3 is TGCGCCAGCAGCGGTTTAAGCGGGGGGGCGGAGTCCTACAATGAGCAGTTCTTC.

The chain recombines TRBV18 with TRBJ2-7, with 7 bases fitting TRBD1. The trim removed 2 bases at V and 9 bases at J, leaving 7 bases unmatched. Germline V CDR1 and CDR2: KGHSH, LQKENI. The CDR3 has 13 residues. The chain's CDR3 is CASSPDRVGGQYF. The CDR3 nucleotides are TGTGCCAGCTCACCAGACAGGGTCGGTGGGCAGTACTTC.

V and J are TRBV2 and TRBJ1-2; 9 bases are shared with TRBD1. The CDR3 runs 13 residues. Trimming took 7 bases from V and 8 from J; bases not matched to a gene: 8. Germline CDR1 is SNHLY and CDR2 is FYNNEI. The chain's CDR3 is CASTNDRGEGYTF. CDR3 in DNA: TGTGCCAGCACGAATGACAGGGGGGAAGGCTACACCTTC.

The V and J genes are TRBV11-2 and TRBJ1-6, with D unclear. The CDR3 loop spans 16 amino acids. V lost 5 bases and J 1 base, leaving 12 bases between the germline ends. Germline CDR1 is SGHAT and CDR2 is FQNNGV. As DNA, the CDR3 is TGTGCCAGCAGCCCAGCCACCGGGTCCTATAATTCACCCCTCCACTTT. The encoded protein is CASSPATGSYNSPLHF.

The CDR3 nucleotides are TGCGCCAGCAGCTTGGGGGGGACAGATAGCCCTGGCTACACCTTC. Its protein is CASSLGGTDSPGYTF. The chain joins TRBV5-1 to TRBJ1-2; 7 bases align to TRBD1. The CDR3 contains 15 residues. With V trimmed by 0 bases and J by 7 bases, 9 bases remained unmatched. CDR1 and CDR2 from the germline V gene are SGHRS and YFSETQ. Drawing the rest from reference TRBV5-1 and TRBJ1-2, the complete variable domain is KAGVTQTPRYLIKTRGQQVTLSCSPISGHRSVSWYQQTPGQGLQFLFEYFSETQRNKGNFPGRFSGRQFSNSRSEMNVSTLELGDSALYLCASSLGGTDSPGYTFGSGTRLTVV.

The chain joins TRBV7-8 to TRBJ1-2, with TRBD1 identical over 7 bases. V was clipped by 5 bases and J by 2 bases; unmatched bases: 2. This CDR3 region has 13 residues. Germline assignment: CDR1 SGHVS and CDR2 FQNEAQ. The CDR3 bases are TGTGCCAGCAGCGCGGGACAGAACTATGGCTACACCTTC. Amino acid sequence: CASSAGQNYGYTF.

The V call is TRBV7-2, the J call TRBJ1-1, with D possibly TRBD1 on 6 matching bases. The germline V gene has CDR1 SGHTA and CDR2 FQGNSA. The CDR3 consists of 15 residues. V was trimmed by 2 bases and J by 4 bases, leaving 14 bases between them. The chain's CDR3 is CASSLNQGLGTEAFF. The CDR3 coding sequence is TGTGCCAGCAGCTTAAATCAGGGGTTGGGCACTGAAGCTTTCTTT.

The chain is built from TRBV29-1 and TRBJ2-1; TRBD2 matches at 8 bases. Trimming cost V 8 bases and J 9 bases; bases outside gene matches: 15. CDR1 SQVTM and CDR2 ANQGSEA come from the germline V gene. The CDR3 is made up of 14 amino acids. The CDR3 nucleotides are TGCAGCATCCGGGCGGGGGGAACCACCGGTGAGCAGTTCTTC. Translated, it gives CSIRAGGTTGEQFF.

The rearrangement uses TRBV6-5 and TRBJ2-1, with 7 bases that match TRBD1. The ends lost 8 bases at V and 8 bases at J; junction bases unmatched: 9. CDR3 length equals 13 residues. Germline assignment: CDR1 MNHEY and CDR2 SVGAGI. This CDR3 is CASSRQGADEQFF. CDR3 DNA sequence: TGTGCCAGCTCTCGACAGGGCGCGGATGAGCAGTTCTTC.

This chain connects TRBV3-1 (or the pseudogene TRBV3-2) to TRBJ1-3; D is unclear. Germline loops: CDR1 LGHDT, CDR2 YNNKEL (reference sequence). The CDR3 spans 14 residues. V was cut by 4 bases and J by 8 bases, with 15 bases left in between. For the CDR3, the DNA is TGTGCCAGCAGCCTCTCGGACGGAGGAGACACCATATATTTT. Translated: CASSLSDGGDTIYF.

The rearrangement joins TRBV20-1 to TRBJ1-2; the D gene is possibly TRBD1 (5 bases). V dropped 6 bases and J dropped 6 bases, with 11 bases sitting between them. CDR1 DFQATT and CDR2 SNEGSKA come from the germline V gene (reference sequence). The CDR3 has 11 residues. CDR3 bases: TGCAGTGCGATACCGGGGGATGGCTACACCTTC. Its protein is CSAIPGDGYTF.

This clone was recorded once. The chain combines TRBV9 with TRBJ1-1; tentatively, D is TRBD1 (6 bases). This CDR3 has 14 amino acids. The germline V gene has CDR1 SGDLS and CDR2 YYNGEE. The V and J ends lost 1 base and 1 base respectively, with 8 bases between them. The CDR3 region is CASSVTGTNTEAFF. The DNA for the CDR3 is TGTGCCAGCAGCGTAACAGGGACGAACACTGAAGCTTTCTTT. The full variable domain, with the rest looked up from reference TRBV9 and TRBJ1-1, is DSGVTQTPKHLITATGQRVTLRCSPRSGDLSVYWYQQSLDQGLQFLIQYYNGEERAKGNILERFSAQQFPDLHSELNLSSLELGDSALYFCASSVTGTNTEAFFGQGTRLTVV.

The chain couples TRBV18 to TRBJ1-6; 7 bases fit TRBD1. CDR1 and CDR2 from the germline V gene are KGHSH and LQKENI. The V gene end was trimmed by 2 bases and the J gene end by 11 bases; junction bases not matched to a gene: 9. CDR3 length equals 15 residues. CDR3 in DNA: TGTGCCAGCTCACCAACGACAGGGCAATTCGCACCCCTCCACTTT. It is translated as CASSPTTGQFAPLHF.

The V and J genes are TRBV5-6 and TRBJ1-1; 7 bases agree with TRBD1. The V gene's germline CDR1 is SGHDT and CDR2 YYEEEE. V trimming: 0 bases; J trimming: 6 bases; junction bases outside the gene matches: 14. The CDR3 runs 17 residues. As DNA, the CDR3 is TGTGCCAGCAGCTTGGAGGCGACAGGGATAGTGTCCTCTGAAGCTTTCTTT. Translating it yields CASSLEATGIVSSEAFF.

The gene calls are TRBV6-2 or TRBV6-3 and TRBJ1-5; 9 nucleotides line up with TRBD1. The trim removed 5 bases at V and 8 bases at J, leaving 10 bases unmatched. The CDR3 consists of 15 residues. CDR1 and CDR2 (germline): MNHEY, SVGEGT. CDR3 residues: CASSRDRAPIEPQHF. The CDR3 nucleotides read TGTGCCAGCAGTCGGGACAGGGCCCCTATTGAGCCCCAGCATTTT.

The chain employs TRBV18 and TRBJ2-3; D call uncertain. The ends were cut back, 4 bases at V and 2 bases at J, with 7 bases in the middle. The germline V gene encodes CDR1 KGHSH and CDR2 LQKENI. This CDR3 spans 13 amino acids. The CDR3 sequence: CASSRLTTDTQYF. For the CDR3, the DNA is TGTGCCAGCTCACGCCTAACCACAGATACGCAGTATTTT.

This chain's CDR3 is CASSYSGDTPLHF. The CDR3 DNA is TGCGCCAGCAGCTATTCAGGGGATACACCCCTCCACTTT. The rearrangement uses TRBV5-1 and TRBJ1-6, with a weak D call TRBD1 (6 bases). V lost 3 bases and J 11 bases, leaving 12 bases between the germline ends. Per the germline V gene, CDR1 is SGHRS and CDR2 is YFSETQ. This CDR3 comprises 13 residues.

The CDR3 sequence: CATSRELGRGLDGGYTF. The CDR3 region has the DNA TGTGCCACCAGCAGAGAGCTCGGCAGGGGGCTAGATGGCGGCTACACCTTC. The genes are TRBV15 and TRBJ1-2; TRBD1 matches at 8 bases. This CDR3 has 17 residues. Germline assignment: CDR1 LNHNV and CDR2 YYDKDF (reference sequence). The V gene end was trimmed by 0 bases and the J gene end by 8 bases; junction bases not matched to a gene: 14.